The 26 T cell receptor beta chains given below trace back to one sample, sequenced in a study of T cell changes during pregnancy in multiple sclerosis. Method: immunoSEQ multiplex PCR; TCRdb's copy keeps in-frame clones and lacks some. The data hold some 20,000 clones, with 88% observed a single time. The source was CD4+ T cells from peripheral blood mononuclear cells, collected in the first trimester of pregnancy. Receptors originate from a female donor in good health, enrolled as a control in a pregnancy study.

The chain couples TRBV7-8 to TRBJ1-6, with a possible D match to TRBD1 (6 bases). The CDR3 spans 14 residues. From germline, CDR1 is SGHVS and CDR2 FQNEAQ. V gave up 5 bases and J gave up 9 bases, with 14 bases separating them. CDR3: CASSRTGLASPLHF. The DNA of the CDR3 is TGTGCCAGCAGCCGTACAGGGTTAGCTTCACCCCTCCACTTT.

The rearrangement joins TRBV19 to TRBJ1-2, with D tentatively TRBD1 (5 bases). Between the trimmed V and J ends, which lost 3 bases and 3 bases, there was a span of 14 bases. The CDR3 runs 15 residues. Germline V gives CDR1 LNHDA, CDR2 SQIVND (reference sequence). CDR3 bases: TGTGCCAGTAGTATCCGGACTTCGGGGGACTATGGCTACACCTTC. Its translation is CASSIRTSGDYGYTF.

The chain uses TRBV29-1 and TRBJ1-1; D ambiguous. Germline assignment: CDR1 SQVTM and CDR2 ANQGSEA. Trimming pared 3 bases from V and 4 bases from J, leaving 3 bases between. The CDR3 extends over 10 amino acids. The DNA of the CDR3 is TGCAGCGTTGACGGCACTGAAGCTTTCTTT. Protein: CSVDGTEAFF. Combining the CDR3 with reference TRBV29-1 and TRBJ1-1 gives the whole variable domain SAVISQKPSRDICQRGTSLTIQCQVDSQVTMMFWYRQQPGQSLTLIATANQGSEATYESGFVIDKFPISRPNLTFSTLTVSNMSPEDSSIYLCSVDGTEAFFGQGTRLTVV.

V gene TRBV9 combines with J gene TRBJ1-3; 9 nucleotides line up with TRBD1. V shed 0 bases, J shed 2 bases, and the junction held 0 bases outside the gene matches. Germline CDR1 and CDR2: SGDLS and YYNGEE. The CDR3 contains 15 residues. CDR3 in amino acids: CASSVDRGPGNTIYF. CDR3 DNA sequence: TGTGCCAGCAGCGTAGACAGGGGGCCTGGAAACACCATATATTTT.

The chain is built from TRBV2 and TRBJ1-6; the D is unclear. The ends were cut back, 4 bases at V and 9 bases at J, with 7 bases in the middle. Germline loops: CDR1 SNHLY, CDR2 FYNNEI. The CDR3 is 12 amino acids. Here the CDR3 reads CASSVRSSPLHF. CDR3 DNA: TGTGCCAGCAGTGTCCGTAGTTCACCCCTCCACTTT.

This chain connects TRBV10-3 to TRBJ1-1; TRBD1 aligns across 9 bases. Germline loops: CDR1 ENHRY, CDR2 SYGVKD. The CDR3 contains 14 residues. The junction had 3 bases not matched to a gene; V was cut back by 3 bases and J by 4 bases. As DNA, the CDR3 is TGTGCCATCAGTGAAGACAGGGGGAGCACTGAAGCTTTCTTT. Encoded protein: CAISEDRGSTEAFF.

The CDR3 loop is CATSPRAGSDQPQHF. CDR3 sequence (DNA): TGTGCCACCAGCCCAAGGGCAGGGTCGGATCAGCCCCAGCATTTT. The chain joins TRBV15 to TRBJ1-5; tentative D call: TRBD1 (5 bases). The length of the CDR3 is 15 residues. Trimming left V 5 bases short and J 5 bases short, with 16 bases between. Per the germline V gene, CDR1 is LNHNV and CDR2 is YYDKDF (reference sequence).

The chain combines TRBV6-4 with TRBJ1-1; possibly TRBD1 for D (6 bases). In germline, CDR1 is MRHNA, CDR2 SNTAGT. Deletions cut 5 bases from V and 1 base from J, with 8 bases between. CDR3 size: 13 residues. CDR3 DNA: TGTGCCAGCAGTTTAGGGGGGAACACTGAAGCTTTCTTT. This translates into CASSLGGNTEAFF.

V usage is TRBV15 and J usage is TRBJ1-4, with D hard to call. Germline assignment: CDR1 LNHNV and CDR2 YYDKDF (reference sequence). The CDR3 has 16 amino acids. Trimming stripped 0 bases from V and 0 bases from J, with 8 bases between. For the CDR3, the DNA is TGTGCCACCAGCAGAGACCGACGGGCAACTAATGAAAAACTGTTTTTT. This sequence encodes CATSRDRRATNEKLFF.

For the CDR3, the DNA is TGTGCCAGCAAGGGCAGCGGGGGGCGCACAGATACGCAGTATTTT. It is translated as CASKGSGGRTDTQYF. V usage is TRBV2 and J usage is TRBJ2-3, with TRBD2 matching over 9 bases. This CDR3 is built from 15 residues. V lost 7 bases and J lost 1; bases outside the gene matches: 6. Germline-derived CDR1 and CDR2 are SNHLY and FYNNEI.

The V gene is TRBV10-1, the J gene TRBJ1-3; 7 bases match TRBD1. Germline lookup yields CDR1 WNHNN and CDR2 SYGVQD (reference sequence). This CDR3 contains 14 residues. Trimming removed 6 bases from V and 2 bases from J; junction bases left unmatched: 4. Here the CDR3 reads CASSPTGTGNTIYF. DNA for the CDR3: TGCGCCAGCAGCCCGACAGGGACTGGAAACACCATATATTTT.

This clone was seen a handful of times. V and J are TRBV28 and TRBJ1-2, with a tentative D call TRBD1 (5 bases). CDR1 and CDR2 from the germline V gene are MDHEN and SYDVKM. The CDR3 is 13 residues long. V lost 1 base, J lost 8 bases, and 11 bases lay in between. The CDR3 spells CASSLLAGSGYTF. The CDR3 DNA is TGTGCCAGCAGTTTATTAGCAGGGTCGGGCTACACCTTC.

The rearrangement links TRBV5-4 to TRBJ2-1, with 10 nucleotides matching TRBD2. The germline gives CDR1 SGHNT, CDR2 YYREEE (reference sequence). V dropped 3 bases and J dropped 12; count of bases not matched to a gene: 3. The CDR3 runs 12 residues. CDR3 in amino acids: CASSWIAGGQFF. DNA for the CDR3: TGTGCCAGCAGCTGGATAGCGGGAGGGCAGTTCTTC.

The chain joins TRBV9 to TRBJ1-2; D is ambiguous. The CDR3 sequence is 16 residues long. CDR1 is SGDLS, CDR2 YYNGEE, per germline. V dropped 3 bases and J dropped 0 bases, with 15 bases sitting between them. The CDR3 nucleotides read TGTGCCAGCAGCGCTTTAGGGAGGGAGCCTAACTATGGCTACACCTTC. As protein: CASSALGREPNYGYTF.

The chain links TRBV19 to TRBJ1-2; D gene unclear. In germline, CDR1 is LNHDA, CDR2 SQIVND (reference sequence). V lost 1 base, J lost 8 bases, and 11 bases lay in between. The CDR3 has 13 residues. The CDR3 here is CASSIGGGRGYTF. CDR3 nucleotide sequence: TGTGCCAGTAGTATAGGAGGAGGAAGGGGCTACACCTTC.

CDR3 nucleotide sequence: TGTGCCAGCTCACCACTAGCGGAAATCTCCTACGAGCAGTACTTC. Translated, it gives CASSPLAEISYEQYF. The V call is TRBV18, the J call TRBJ2-7; TRBD2 is a possible D gene (6 bases). The CDR3 contains 15 residues. The germline V and J ends were trimmed by 1 base and 0 bases, with 10 bases remaining between them. The V gene's germline CDR1 is KGHSH and CDR2 LQKENI.

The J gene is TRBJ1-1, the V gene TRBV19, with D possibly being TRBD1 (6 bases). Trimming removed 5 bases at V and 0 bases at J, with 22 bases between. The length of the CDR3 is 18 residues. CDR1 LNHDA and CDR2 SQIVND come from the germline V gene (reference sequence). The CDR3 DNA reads TGTGCCAGTAGTGGAAACAGGGCATCCCCCGGGGTGAACACTGAAGCTTTCTTT. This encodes CASSGNRASPGVNTEAFF. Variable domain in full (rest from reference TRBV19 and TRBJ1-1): DGGITQSPKYLFRKEGQNVTLSCEQNLNHDAMYWYRQDPGQGLRLIYYSQIVNDFQKGDIAEGYSVSREKKESFPLTVTSAQKNPTAFYLCASSGNRASPGVNTEAFFGQGTRLTVV.

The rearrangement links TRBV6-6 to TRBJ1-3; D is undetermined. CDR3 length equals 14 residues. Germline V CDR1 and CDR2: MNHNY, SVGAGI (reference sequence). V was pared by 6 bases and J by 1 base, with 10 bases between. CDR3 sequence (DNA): TGTGCCAGCAGCAATGGAGTTTCTGGAAACACCATATATTTT. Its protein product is CASSNGVSGNTIYF.

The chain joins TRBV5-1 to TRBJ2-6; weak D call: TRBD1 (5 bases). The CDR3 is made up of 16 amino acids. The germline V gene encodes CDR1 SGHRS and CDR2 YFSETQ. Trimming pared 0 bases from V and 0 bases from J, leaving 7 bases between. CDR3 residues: CASSLDRSSGANVLTF. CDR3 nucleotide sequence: TGCGCCAGCAGCTTGGACAGGAGCTCTGGGGCCAACGTCCTGACTTTC.

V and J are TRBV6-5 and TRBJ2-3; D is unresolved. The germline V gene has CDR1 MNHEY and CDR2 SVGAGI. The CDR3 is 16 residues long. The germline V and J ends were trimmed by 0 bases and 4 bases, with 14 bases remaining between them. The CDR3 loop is CASSYSWLVGSDTQYF. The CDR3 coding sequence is TGTGCCAGCAGTTACTCTTGGCTAGTCGGGTCAGATACGCAGTATTTT.

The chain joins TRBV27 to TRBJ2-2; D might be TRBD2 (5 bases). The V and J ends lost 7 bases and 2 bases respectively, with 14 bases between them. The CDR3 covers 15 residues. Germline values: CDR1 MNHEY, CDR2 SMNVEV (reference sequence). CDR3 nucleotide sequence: TGTGCCAGCACCCCCGGGGAACGAAACACCGGGGAGCTGTTTTTT. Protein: CASTPGERNTGELFF.

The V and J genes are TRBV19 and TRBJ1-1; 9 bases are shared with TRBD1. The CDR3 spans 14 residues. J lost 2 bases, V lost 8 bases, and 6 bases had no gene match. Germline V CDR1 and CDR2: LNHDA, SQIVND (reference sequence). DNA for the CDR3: TGTGCCAGTCTTCGGGACAGGGCCAACACTGAAGCTTTCTTT. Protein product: CASLRDRANTEAFF.

The CDR3 is CASSIFEGVVGELFF. The CDR3 coding sequence is TGTGCCAGTAGTATCTTCGAGGGAGTTGTCGGGGAGCTGTTTTTT. The chain combines TRBV19 with TRBJ2-2, with D tentatively TRBD2 (5 bases). V was trimmed by 3 bases and J by 7 bases, leaving 15 bases between them. The CDR3 runs to 15 residues. Germline V gives CDR1 LNHDA, CDR2 SQIVND (reference sequence).

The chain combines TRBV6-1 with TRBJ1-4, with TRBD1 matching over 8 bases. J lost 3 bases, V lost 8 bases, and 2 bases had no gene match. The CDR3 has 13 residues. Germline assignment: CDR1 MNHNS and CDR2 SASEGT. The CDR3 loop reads CASRQGSNEKLFF. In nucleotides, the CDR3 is TGTGCCAGCCGACAGGGGTCTAATGAAAAACTGTTTTTT.

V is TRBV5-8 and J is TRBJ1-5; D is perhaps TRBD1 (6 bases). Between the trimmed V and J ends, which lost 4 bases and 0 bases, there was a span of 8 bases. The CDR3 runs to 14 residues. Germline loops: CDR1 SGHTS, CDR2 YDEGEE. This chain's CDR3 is CASSPGVSNQPQHF. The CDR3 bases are TGTGCCAGCAGCCCAGGGGTTAGCAATCAGCCCCAGCATTTT.

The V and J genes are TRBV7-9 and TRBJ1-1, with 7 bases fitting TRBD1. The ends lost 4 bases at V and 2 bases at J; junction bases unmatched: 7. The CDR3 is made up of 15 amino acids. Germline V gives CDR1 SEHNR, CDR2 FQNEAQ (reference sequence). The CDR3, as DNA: TGTGCCAGCAGCTCCACAGGGGTGGGTAACACTGAAGCTTTCTTT. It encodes CASSSTGVGNTEAFF.